This T cell receptor (beta chain) was observed in a study of long-term antiretroviral therapy in people with HIV (dated by TCRdb to between 2021 and 2023). About the study as a whole: The earliest samples were collected about a decade before the 2015 WHO recommendation for immediate ART, when ART was typically delayed until CD4 counts fell. About 35% of the 30 participants with HIV were female. The cohort contributed about 200 cryopreserved PBMC samples from 30 adults with confirmed HIV infection, collected serially over a mean of roughly 6 years (range 1-12). No cross-contamination during QIAcube processing turned up in test extractions that ran a monoclonal T-cell line alongside around 34 polyclonal samples. Whether ART initiation and durable HIV suppression were associated with changes in peripheral blood TRB repertoire composition and diversity was tested in a retrospective serial study. Summary of the overall study and its limitations: Narrower CDR3 length ranges were observed in HIV repertoires than in controls, and an antigen-experienced repertoire with only a slight naive shift after ART was suggested by the network structure. A significant increase in TRB diversity was found to be associated with ART initiation, although TRB diversity was observed to remain significantly below that of transplant donor controls even after long-term ART. Inferences about post-ART repertoire changes are limited because no data were available on ART adherence, viral resistance or therapy changes. Because cell numbers in pre-ART samples were limited, unsorted PBMC were profiled instead of sorted CD4+ and CD8+ T cells. The samples were dated from about 2004 to 2017, and the ART regimens that were used may be less effective than current ART regimens. Owing to limited PBMC availability, only the TCR beta chain was sequenced, without alpha chain pairing. The repertoire was dominated across all time points by expanded TRB clones identified before ART initiation, although this dominance was seen to fluctuate and to decrease in many PLHIV after ART.

V and J are truncated by 3 bases and 0 bases respectively, leaving an intervening sequence of 8 bases. The CDR1 and CDR2 encoded by the germline V gene (reference sequence) are LNHNV and YYDKDF. Its CDR3 holds 14 amino acids, cysteine through phenylalanine. Left in the record is the CDR3 DNA by itself, 42 bases read in frame from the first base. Inclusion was restricted to participants for whom at least one PBMC sample before ART initiation and at least two post-ART samples were available. All participants with HIV were treated in the United States of America. Before DNA extraction, cryopreserved samples containing roughly 1-10 million PBMC were thawed and washed. At the time of the earliest PBMC sample, participants with HIV were aged between roughly 23 and 60 years. PBMC samples were contributed by each participant from 1-4 timepoints before ART initiation and 2-8 timepoints after ART initiation, with a median of 7 samples. Serial HIV viral load, CD4+ T-cell count, ART history and demographic data were obtained for every participant. Using a Qiagen kit on a QIAcube, genomic DNA was extracted from unsorted PBMC, with samples processed in batches of 12.

The immunoSEQ hsTCRB v3.0 assay was used at survey level resolution to sequence the TRB variable region. A depth of roughly 35,000-55,000 T-cell genomes per sample was targeted for TRB sequencing. TRB libraries were pooled and sequenced on an Illumina MiSeq using a v3 150-cycle kit. Per the authors' processing: Repertoire analysis ran in R within a reproducible Nextflow workflow covering QC, data transformation and analysis. LymphoSeq2, an R package for exploring AIRR-Seq data, was used to implement the custom analyses. A handful of samples that yielded fewer than 5000 total TRB sequences were excluded, so that approximately 170 HIV repertoires were analyzed. Of the 188 retained HIV repertoires, over 55 were collected before and about 130 after ART initiation. Repertoires were downsampled to 5000 TRB nucleotide sequences, and summary statistics were averaged over 100 downsampling iterations. Only TRB sequences with CDR3 regions of at least seven amino acids were retained for analysis. Two measures captured diversity: a Shannon entropy-derived clonality score and the Gini coefficient. In repertoire networks, the top 5000 CDR3 amino acid sequences were linked whenever an edit distance of one separated two sequences. GLIPH2 predicted antigen specificity groups and MHC restriction for TRB CDR3 amino acid sequences. To flag known associations with CMV, EBV, HIV or tissue antigens, CDR3 amino acid sequences were compared against VDJdb and McPAS-TCR. Pre-ART, post-ART and control groups were compared with Wilcoxon signed-rank tests and Holm-Bonferroni correction. TCRdb obtained this table from immuneACCESS and retained in-frame rearrangements with V and J assigned. These tables miss some clones; where compared with another copy, unresolved V genes account for less than half of the shortfall, and the remainder is unexplained. V and J calls and clone size are as listed in that table; D and trimming were resolved from the DNA. This sample is represented by about 20,000 clones; over 70% of them were singletons. The ten largest clones add up to 8.8% of the sample.

Points on this clone: Its antigen has not been determined. No quality values exist for individual bases; no much larger clone is one base distant.

The receptor was isolated from a woman aged 40 to 50 with HIV. The V and J segments used are TRBV15 and TRBJ2-5; TRBD2 is a weak D gene call, 6 bases matching. The sequencing used unsorted PBMCs, collected 1.2 years after starting antiretroviral therapy. The CDR3 here reads CATSRQRDQETQYF. The nucleotides read TGTGCCACCAGCAGGCAGCGGGACCAAGAGACCCAGTACTTC.